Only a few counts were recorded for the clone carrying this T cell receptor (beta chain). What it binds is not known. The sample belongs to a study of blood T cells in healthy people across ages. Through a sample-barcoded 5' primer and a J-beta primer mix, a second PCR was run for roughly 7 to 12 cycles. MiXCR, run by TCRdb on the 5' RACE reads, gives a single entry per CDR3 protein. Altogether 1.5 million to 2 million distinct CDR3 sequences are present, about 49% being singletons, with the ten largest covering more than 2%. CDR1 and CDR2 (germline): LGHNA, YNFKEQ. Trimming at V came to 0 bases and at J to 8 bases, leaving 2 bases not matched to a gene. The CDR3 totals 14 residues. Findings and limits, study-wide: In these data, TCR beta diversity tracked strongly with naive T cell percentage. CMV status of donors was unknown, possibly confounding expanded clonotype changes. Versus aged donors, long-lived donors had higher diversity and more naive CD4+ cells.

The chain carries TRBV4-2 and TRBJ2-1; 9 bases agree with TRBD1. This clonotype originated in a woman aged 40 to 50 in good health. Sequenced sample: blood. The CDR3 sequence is CASSQDTGGYEQFF. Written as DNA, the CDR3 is TGTGCCAGCAGCCAAGATACAGGGGGCTATGAGCAGTTCTTC.